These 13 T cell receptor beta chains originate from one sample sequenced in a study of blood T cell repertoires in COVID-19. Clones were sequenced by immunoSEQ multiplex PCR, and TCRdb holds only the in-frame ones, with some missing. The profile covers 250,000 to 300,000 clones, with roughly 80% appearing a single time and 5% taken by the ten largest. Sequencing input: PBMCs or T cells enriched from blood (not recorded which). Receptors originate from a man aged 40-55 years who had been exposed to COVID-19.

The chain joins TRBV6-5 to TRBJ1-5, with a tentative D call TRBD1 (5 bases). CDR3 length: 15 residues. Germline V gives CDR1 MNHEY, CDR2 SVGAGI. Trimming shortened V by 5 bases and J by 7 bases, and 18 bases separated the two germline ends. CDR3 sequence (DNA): TGTGCCAGCAGTCGCGGGACCAACACAATACAGCCCCAGCATTTT. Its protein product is CASSRGTNTIQPQHF.

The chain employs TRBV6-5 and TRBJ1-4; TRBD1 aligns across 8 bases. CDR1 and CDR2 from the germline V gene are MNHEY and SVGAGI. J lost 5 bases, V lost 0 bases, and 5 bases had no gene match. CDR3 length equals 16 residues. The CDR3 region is CASSYSRDRPNEKLFF. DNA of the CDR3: TGTGCCAGCAGTTACTCGAGGGACAGGCCAAATGAAAAACTGTTTTTT.

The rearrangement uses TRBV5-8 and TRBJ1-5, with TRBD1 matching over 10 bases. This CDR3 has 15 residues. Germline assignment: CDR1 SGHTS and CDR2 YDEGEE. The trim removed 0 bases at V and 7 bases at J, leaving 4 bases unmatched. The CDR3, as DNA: TGTGCCAGCAGCTTGGTGGGACAGGGGAAGCAGCCCCAGCATTTT. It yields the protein CASSLVGQGKQPQHF.

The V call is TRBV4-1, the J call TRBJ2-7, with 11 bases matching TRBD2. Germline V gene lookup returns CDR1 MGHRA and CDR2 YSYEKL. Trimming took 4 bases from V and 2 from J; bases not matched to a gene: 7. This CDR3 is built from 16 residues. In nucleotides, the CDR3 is TGCGCCAGCAGCCTGGGCCGACTAGCGGGGACCTACGAGCAGTACTTC. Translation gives CASSLGRLAGTYEQYF.

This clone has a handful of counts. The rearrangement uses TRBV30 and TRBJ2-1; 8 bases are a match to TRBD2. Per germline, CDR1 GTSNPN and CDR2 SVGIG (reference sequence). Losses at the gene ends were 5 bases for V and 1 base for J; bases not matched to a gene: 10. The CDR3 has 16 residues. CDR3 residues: CAWGFRAGASYNEQFF. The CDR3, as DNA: TGTGCCTGGGGATTCAGAGCGGGAGCTTCCTACAATGAGCAGTTCTTC.

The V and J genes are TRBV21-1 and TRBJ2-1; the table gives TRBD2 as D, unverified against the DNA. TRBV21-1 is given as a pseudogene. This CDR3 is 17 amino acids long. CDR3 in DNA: TGTGCCAGCAGCTCAGCGCCCCAACGGGGATCTGACAATGAGCAGTTCTTC. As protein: CASSSAPQRGSDNEQFF.

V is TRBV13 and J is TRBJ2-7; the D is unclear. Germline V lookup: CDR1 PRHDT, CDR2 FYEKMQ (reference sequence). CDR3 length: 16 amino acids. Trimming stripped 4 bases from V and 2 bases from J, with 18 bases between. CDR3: CASSYERSGVPYEQYF. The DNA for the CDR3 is TGTGCCAGCAGCTATGAAAGATCAGGCGTCCCCTACGAGCAGTACTTC.

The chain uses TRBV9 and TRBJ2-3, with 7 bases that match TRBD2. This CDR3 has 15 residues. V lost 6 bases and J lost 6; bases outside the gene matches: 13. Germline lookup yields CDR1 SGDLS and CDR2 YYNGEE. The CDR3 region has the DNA TGTGCCAGCACGATAACGGCGGGAGACTCGGATACGCAGTATTTT. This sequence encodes CASTITAGDSDTQYF.

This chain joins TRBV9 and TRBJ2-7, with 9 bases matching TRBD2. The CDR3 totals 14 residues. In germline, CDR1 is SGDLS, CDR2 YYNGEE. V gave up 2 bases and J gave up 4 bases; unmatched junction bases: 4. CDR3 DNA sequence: TGTGCCAGCAGCGTTTCGGGACTAGCTTACGAGCAGTACTTC. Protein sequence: CASSVSGLAYEQYF.

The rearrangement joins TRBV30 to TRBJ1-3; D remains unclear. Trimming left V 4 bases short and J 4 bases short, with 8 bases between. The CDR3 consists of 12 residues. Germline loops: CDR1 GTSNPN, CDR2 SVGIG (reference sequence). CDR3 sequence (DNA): TGTGCCTGGACAGAAACAGGAAACACCATATATTTT. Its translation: CAWTETGNTIYF.

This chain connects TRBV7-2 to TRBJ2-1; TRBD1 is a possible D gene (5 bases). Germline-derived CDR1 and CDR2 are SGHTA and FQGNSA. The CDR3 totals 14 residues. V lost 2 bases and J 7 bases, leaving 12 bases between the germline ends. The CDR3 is CASSLQGGYNEQFF. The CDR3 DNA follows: TGTGCCAGCAGCTTACAGGGCGGATATAATGAGCAGTTCTTC.

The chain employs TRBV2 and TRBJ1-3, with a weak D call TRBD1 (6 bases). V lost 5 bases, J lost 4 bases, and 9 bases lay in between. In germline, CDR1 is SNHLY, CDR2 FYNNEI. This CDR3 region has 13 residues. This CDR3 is CASSLQGGNTIYF. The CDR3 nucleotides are TGTGCCAGCAGTCTCCAGGGGGGAAACACCATATATTTT.

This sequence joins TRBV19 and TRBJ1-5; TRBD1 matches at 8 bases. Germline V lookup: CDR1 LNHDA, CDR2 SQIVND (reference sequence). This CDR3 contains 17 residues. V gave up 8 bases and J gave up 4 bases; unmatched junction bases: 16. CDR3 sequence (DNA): TGTGCCAGTCTCCAGGGTCGGGAACAGGGGGTTAATCAGCCCCAGCATTTT. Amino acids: CASLQGREQGVNQPQHF. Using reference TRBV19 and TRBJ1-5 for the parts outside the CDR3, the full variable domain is DGGITQSPKYLFRKEGQNVTLSCEQNLNHDAMYWYRQDPGQGLRLIYYSQIVNDFQKGDIAEGYSVSREKKESFPLTVTSAQKNPTAFYLCASLQGREQGVNQPQHFGDGTRLSIL.